This T cell receptor beta chain was profiled in a study of Ad26.COV2.S vaccination and SARS-CoV-2 variants (dated by TCRdb to about 2021). About the investigation overall: Vaccine-arm donors were drawn from COV1001, a multicentre, randomized, double-blind, placebo-controlled phase I-IIa trial of Ad26.COV2.S in healthy adults. Ad26.COV2.S was administered intramuscularly at 5 x 10^10 or 1 x 10^11 viral particles, either as a single shot or as two shots given 56 days apart. Sequencing of the TCRbeta repertoire served to evaluate the specificity and breadth of SARS-CoV-2-reactive T cell receptors following Ad26.COV2.S vaccination. The TCR-sequenced set comprised approximately 32 samples: around 20 Ad26.COV2.S vaccine recipients, 5 placebo recipients and 8 SARS-CoV-2 convalescent individuals. Trial participants were randomized into five groups of five: low-dose or high-dose Ad26.COV2.S given once or twice, or placebo on both occasions. Investigators remained blinded to trial group allocation during experiments and outcome assessment.

From cysteine to phenylalanine, the CDR3 is 15 amino acids long. Only the CDR3 portion is preserved as DNA: 45 bases, with reading frame beginning at the first base. Based on the germline V gene, the CDR1 and CDR2 sequences are MGHRA and YSYEKL. Trimming takes 5 bases off V and 2 bases off J; junction bases not matched to a gene: 6. The immunoSEQ Assay was used to sequence TCRbeta CDR3 regions. After extraction, genomic DNA underwent amplification by bias-controlled multiplex PCR, followed by high-throughput sequencing. On the authors' methods: Collapsing and filtering of sequences were performed to quantify the absolute abundance of each unique TCRbeta CDR3 region. T cell fraction was estimated by normalizing TCRbeta template counts to usable DNA, which was measured by amplifying reference genes present in all nucleated cells. Repertoire TCRs were annotated as SARS-CoV-2-specific when V gene, CDR3 amino acid sequence and J gene were exactly matched to a known reactive TCR set. MIRA supplied the reference SARS-CoV-2 TCR set, which was filtered for enrichment in COVID-19-positive ImmuneCODE repertoires so that public or cross-reactive TCRs were removed. Drawing on the MIRA antigens, annotated TCRs were analysed further at the level of specific ORF or position within ORF. Breadth was defined as the number of annotated unique rearrangements divided by the total number of unique productive rearrangements, and depth was defined as the summed frequency of the annotated unique rearrangements. TCR breadth was compared between groups using two-sided Wilcoxon rank-sum tests. The table was pulled from immuneACCESS by TCRdb, which kept in-frame rearrangements only. Such tables lose some clones; where checked, under half of the loss comes from unresolved V genes, and the rest has no known cause. V and J calls and clone size follow that table, whereas D and trimming were derived from the DNA. This sample gives 440,000 or so clones in total; roughly 88% of them show up just once. Approximately 4.5% of the sample lies in the top ten.

This clone was observed a single time. Its antigen is currently not known. No base qualities exist here, and no much larger clone lies one base off it. Results the study describes overall, beyond this receptor: Compared with placebo recipients, Ad26.COV2.S recipients showed higher spike-specific TCR breadth (P = 0.0014). After vaccination, substantial breadth of spike-specific CD8+ and CD4+ T cell responses was reported. The study lacked the statistical power to compare responses across vaccine doses or regimens. Vaccine and placebo recipients had similar non-spike TCR breadth, a finding consistent with the vaccine containing only spike. It was noted by the authors that total T cell responses may have been underestimated by the TCR breadth and depth analyses.

The treatment or condition tag for this specimen amounts to: 15 to 20 received Ad26.COV2.S at low or high dose, single or two shots; several received placebo; per-sample allocation not given. For vaccine and placebo recipients, repertoires were sequenced using samples collected on day 63 after the first injection. Between 29 July and 7 August 2020, Cohort 1b enrolled about two dozen adults aged 18-55 years at one site in Boston, USA. Ad26.COV2.S was a replication-incompetent adenovirus type 26 vector expressing a prefusion-stabilized SARS-CoV-2 spike protein from the original Wuhan strain. Rearrangement joined TRBV4-1 to TRBJ2-5, with 9 middle bases fitting TRBD1. This TCR was sampled from a person aged 18-65 years who received the Ad26.COV2.S COVID-19 vaccine or a placebo. The sample here was peripheral blood, taken in a trial of Ad26.COV2.S vaccine versus placebo. In nucleotide form, the sequence is TGCGCCAGCAGCAACCGGGACAGGGAACAAGAGACCCAGTACTTC. Its protein product is CASSNRDREQETQYF.